The T cell receptor (beta chain) under discussion was sequenced for a study of cytomegalovirus exposure and HLA in healthy donors. This clone was found a few times. The antigen is not known. General observations from the study: The likely origin of a cluster of highly shared sequence variants was a sequencing artifact. The authors enumerated 150 to 200 TCR beta chains as linked to cytomegalovirus. Immune exposure was documented only through CMV serostatus.

PCR involved 60 Vbeta and 13 Jbeta primers. Method: immunoSEQ multiplex PCR; TCRdb's copy keeps in-frame clones and lacks some. Among under 150,000 clones listed, roughly 80% were seen once. This CDR3 is built from 15 residues. Germline V gene sequence: CDR1 SGHNT, CDR2 YYREEE (reference sequence). V dropped 3 bases and J dropped 0 bases, with 10 bases sitting between them. Sequencing was done on a sample of PBMCs. The source is a woman under 40 in good health and CMV-seropositive. The gene calls are TRBV5-4 and TRBJ2-1; D might be TRBD2 (6 bases). In DNA, the CDR3 is TGTGCCAGCAGCTCCCTAGCGAGCTCCTACAATGAGCAGTTCTTC. Translation gives CASSSLASSYNEQFF.